The clone carrying this T cell receptor beta chain came up many times. Its antigen is not known. Per germline, CDR1 MNHEY and CDR2 SVGAGI. The CDR3 is 16 amino acids. J gave up 7 bases and V 2 bases, and 14 bases lay outside the gene matches. These data originate in a study of T cells in Graves' hyperthyroidism and ophthalmopathy. Ophthalmopathy patients all had a Clinical Activity Score of at least 3, a NOSPECS grade of at least 4 and disease under 3 months old. Study findings and constraints: In blood, most of the thyroid clonotypes expanded above 0.001 were also present.

There were TCR beta CDR3 regions amplified from RNA transcripts. HTBI primers were employed in a first-round RT-PCR of the TCR CDR3. TCRdb called the multiplex PCR reads again in MiXCR, with one record for every CDR3 protein. The data show 550,000 to 700,000 distinct CDR3 sequences, with roughly 14% seen just once and 3.5% to 4.5% held by the top ten. The clonotype was recovered from a woman in her thirties or forties with Graves' ophthalmopathy. Input material: blood. V is TRBV6-5 and J is TRBJ2-7; 7 positions match TRBD1. The CDR3 region is CASSYDGTANHVEQYF. In nucleotides, the CDR3 is TGTGCCAGCAGTTACGACGGGACAGCGAACCACGTGGAGCAGTACTTC.